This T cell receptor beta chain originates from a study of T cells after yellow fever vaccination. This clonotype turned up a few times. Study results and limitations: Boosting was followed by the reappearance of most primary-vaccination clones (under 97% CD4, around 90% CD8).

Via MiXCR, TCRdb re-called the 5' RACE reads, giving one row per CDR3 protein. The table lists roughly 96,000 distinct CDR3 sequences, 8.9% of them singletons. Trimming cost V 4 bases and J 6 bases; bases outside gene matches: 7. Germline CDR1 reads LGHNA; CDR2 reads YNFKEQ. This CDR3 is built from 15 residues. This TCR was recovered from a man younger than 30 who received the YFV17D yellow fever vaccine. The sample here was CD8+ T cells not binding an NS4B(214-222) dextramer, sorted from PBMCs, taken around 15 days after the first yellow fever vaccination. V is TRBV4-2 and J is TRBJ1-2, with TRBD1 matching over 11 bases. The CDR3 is CASSRTGQGADGYTF. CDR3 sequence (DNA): TGTGCCAGCAGCCGCACCGGACAGGGGGCGGATGGCTACACCTTC.